This T cell receptor beta chain is from a study of blood T cell repertoires in COVID-19. Profiling relied on immunoSEQ multiplex PCR, and the TCRdb table lists in-frame clones only, not all of them. The repertoire holds approximately 290,000 clones, with 70% to 90% as singletons. In its sample, this clone was seen a few times. Germline V gene data show CDR1 as SGHDT and CDR2 as YYEEEE. V dropped 0 bases and J dropped 4 bases, with 14 bases sitting between them. The CDR3 runs 15 residues. The chain employs TRBV5-6 and TRBJ2-7; tentative D call: TRBD1 (5 bases). Material: PBMCs or T cells enriched from blood (not recorded which). The receptor was isolated from a woman aged 25 to 39 who had recovered from COVID-19. The CDR3 reads CASSLANKGRYEQYF. CDR3 DNA: TGTGCCAGCAGCTTGGCCAATAAGGGGCGTTACGAGCAGTACTTC.